Described below is a single T cell receptor beta chain sequence and its context. Its antigen is currently not known. Base qualities were left out, and no much larger clone turns up one base away. Preparation of the library involved 5' RACE. Instrument on record: Illumina HiSeq 2500. A second PCR of roughly 6 to 11 cycles was run with a J-beta primer mix and a sample-barcoded 5' primer. A unique molecular identifier was introduced onto each TCR beta cDNA molecule by a template-switch 5' adaptor carrying 12 random nucleotides. Each sample yielded at least 3 million CDR3-containing paired-end reads. All of the RNA was converted into first-strand cDNA using the Mint cDNA synthesis kit, with a TRBC-specific oligonucleotide serving as the primer. After uracil-DNA glycosylase treatment, a first 18-cycle PCR used universal primers M1SS and BC2_uni_R on all cDNA. On the authors' methods: For normalization, 1 million high-quality reads, each with a distinct molecular identifier, were randomly selected from each sample. Instead of being binned into consensus sequences, reads that shared molecular identifiers were thrown out. MiTCR, with a Q25 quality threshold and the strictest error-elimination algorithm, was used for CDR3 identification, clonotype clustering and error correction. A nonparametric unseen species model with Euler transformation was used to estimate a lower bound on total TCR beta diversity. TCRdb handled the public reads itself, with Q25 trimming in fastp and clone calling in MiXCR, and kept productive beta chains. Each CDR3 protein gets just one entry, which takes the most common genes and DNA from the rows behind it. TCRdb assigned the V and J calls; the authors' analysis was not used. Present in this sample are over 600,000 distinct CDR3 sequences, 35% to 50% of which were seen just once. The ten largest clones capture approximately 31% of the sample.

The source of the sample is a study of blood T cells in healthy people across ages (dated by TCRdb to between 2015 and 2017). Looking at the study overall: In model experiments, template switching captured roughly one uniquely barcoded TCR beta cDNA molecule for every two T cells. Two additional independent replicas of 1 million unique cDNA reads from the same blood draw were analyzed for two donors (one aged 18 to 29 and one aged 80 or older). To avoid experimental bias, donors of different ages were randomly spread across the sequencing lanes. Four age groups were formed from the donors: young (average 16 years), middle-aged (more than 35), aged (roughly 58) and long-lived (82). Using deep sequencing normalized with unique cDNA molecular identifiers, the study measured how TCR beta repertoire diversity changes with age. Broader findings and caveats from the paper: A strong correlation was found between observed TCR beta diversity and the percentage of naive T cells measured by flow cytometry. Observed TCR beta diversity per million T cells fell roughly linearly with age, and a significant reduction was already apparent by age about 36. Estimates of total diversity based on one million sequenced T cells were considered lower bounds and underestimates. Because the CMV infection status of the donors was unknown, age-related changes in expanded clonotypes may potentially have been confounded. Compared with the aged group, the long-lived group had more naive CD4+ T cells, fewer expanded clones and increased TCR diversity, a pattern suggesting age selection. Because profiling used bulk unsorted PBMCs, naive and antigen-experienced compartments could not be compared conclusively.

The donors were about 40 Caucasian individuals from Russia, aged 6 to 90 years, who were systemically healthy. Around 10 milliliters of peripheral blood were drawn from each donor into EDTA-treated Vacutainer tubes. PBMCs were isolated by Ficoll-Paque density-gradient centrifugation, with at least 6 million obtained per sample. Trizol reagent was used to extract total RNA from the PBMCs, yielding at least 5.5 micrograms per sample. The percentages of naive CD45RAhigh/CD27high T cells were determined by flow cytometry on a PBMC aliquot from every donor. The CDR3 runs 15 residues from the cysteine to the phenylalanine. The retained sequence is limited to the CDR3, 45 bases, with the frame set at the first base. Deletion took 2 bases off V and 3 bases off J, with a span of 12 bases between the germline ends. The germline V gene encodes CDR1 MNHEY and CDR2 SVGEGT.

This chain is built from TRBV6-2 or TRBV6-3 and TRBJ2-3, with the D gene too uncertain to name. This clonotype was sampled from an elderly man in good health. Specimen: blood. The CDR3 protein sequence reads: CASSYTRLGTDTQYF. The DNA reads TGTGCCAGCAGTTACACCCGTTTAGGGACAGATACGCAGTATTTT.